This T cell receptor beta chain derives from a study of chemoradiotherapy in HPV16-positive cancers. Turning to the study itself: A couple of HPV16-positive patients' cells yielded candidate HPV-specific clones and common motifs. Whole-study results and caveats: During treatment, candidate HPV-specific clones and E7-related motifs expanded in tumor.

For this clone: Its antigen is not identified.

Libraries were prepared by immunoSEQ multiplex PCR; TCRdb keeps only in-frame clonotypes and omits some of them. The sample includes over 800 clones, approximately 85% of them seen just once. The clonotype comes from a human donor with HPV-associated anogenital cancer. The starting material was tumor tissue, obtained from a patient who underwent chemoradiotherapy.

The CDR3: CASRLILGELFF. The CDR3 region has the DNA TGTGCCAGCAGACTAATCCTCGGGGAGCTGTTTTTT. The chain links TRBV7-2 to TRBJ2-2, with D hard to call. Between the trimmed V and J ends, which lost 6 bases and 7 bases, there was a span of 9 bases. The CDR3 runs to 12 residues. Looked up from germline, CDR1 is SGHTA and CDR2 is FQGNSA.